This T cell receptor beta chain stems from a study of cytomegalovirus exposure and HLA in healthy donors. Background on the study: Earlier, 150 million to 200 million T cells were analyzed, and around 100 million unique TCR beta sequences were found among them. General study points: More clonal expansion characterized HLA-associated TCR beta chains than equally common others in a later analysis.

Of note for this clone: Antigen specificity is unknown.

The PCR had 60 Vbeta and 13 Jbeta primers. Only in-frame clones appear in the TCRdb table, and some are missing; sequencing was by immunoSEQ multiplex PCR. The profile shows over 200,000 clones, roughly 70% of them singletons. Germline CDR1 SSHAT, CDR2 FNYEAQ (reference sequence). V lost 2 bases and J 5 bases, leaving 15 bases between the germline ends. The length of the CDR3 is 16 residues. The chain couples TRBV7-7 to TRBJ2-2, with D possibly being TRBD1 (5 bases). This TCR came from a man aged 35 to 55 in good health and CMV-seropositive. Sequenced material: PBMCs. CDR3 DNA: TGTGCCAGCAGCTTATCGCCAGGGCTAGGGACCGGGGAGCTGTTTTTT. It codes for CASSLSPGLGTGELFF.